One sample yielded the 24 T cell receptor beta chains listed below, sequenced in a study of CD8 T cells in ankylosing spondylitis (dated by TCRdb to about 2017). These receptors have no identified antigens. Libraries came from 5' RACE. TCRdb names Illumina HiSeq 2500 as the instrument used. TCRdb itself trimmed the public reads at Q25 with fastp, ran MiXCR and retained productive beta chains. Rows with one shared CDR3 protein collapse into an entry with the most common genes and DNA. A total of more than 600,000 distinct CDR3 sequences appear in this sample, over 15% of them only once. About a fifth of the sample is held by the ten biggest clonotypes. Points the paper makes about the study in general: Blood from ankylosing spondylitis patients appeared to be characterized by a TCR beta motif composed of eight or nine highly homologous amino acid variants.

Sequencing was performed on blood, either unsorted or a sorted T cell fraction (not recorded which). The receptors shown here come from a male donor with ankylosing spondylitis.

The CDR3 DNA reads TGTGCCAGCAGTTTAGGCGGGACAGACAAAGGGGCTGAAGCTTTCTTT. Amino acid sequence: CASSLGGTDKGAEAFF. The chain links TRBV12-3 or TRBV12-4 to TRBJ1-1; 7 bases fit TRBD1. V shed 1 base and J 6 bases; nucleotides not matched to a gene: 11. The CDR3 runs to 16 residues.

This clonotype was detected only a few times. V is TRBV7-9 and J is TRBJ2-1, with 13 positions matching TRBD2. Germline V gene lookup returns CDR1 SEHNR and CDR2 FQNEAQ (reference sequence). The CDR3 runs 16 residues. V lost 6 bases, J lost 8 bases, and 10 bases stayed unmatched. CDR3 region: CASRGLAGSTGYEQFF. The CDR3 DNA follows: TGTGCCAGCAGGGGACTAGCGGGAAGCACCGGGTATGAGCAGTTCTTC.

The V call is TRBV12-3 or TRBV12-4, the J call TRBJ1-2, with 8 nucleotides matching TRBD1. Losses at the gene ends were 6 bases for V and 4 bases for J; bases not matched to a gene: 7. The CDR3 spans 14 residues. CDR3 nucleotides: TGTGCCAGCAGCCCCCTAGGACAGGGCTATGGCTACACCTTC. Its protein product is CASSPLGQGYGYTF.

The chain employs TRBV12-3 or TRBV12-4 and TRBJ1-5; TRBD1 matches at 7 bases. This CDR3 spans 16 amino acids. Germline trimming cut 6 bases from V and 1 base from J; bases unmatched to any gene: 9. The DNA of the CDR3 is TGTGCCAGCAGCCCGACAGGGAAAAGAAGCAATCAGCCCCAGCATTTT. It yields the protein CASSPTGKRSNQPQHF.

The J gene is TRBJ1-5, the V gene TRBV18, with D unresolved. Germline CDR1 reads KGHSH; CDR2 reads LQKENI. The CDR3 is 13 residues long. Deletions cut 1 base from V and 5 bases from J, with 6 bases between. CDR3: CASSPQYDQPQHF. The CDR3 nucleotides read TGTGCCAGCTCACCACAATATGATCAGCCCCAGCATTTT.

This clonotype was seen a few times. CDR3 nucleotides: TGTGCCAGCAGTTTGTTGCCCTCAGGGAGTGGGACTGAAGCTTTCTTT. It codes for CASSLLPSGSGTEAFF. The chain joins TRBV27 to TRBJ1-1; weak D call: TRBD1 (5 bases). CDR3 length: 16 amino acids. The germline gives CDR1 MNHEY, CDR2 SMNVEV (reference sequence). Trimming stripped 3 bases from V and 5 bases from J, with 19 bases between.

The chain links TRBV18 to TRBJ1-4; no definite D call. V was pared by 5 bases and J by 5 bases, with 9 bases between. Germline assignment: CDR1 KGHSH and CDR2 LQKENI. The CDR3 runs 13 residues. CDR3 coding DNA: TGTGCCAGCTCAGGGAACGTCAATGAAAAACTGTTTTTT. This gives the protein CASSGNVNEKLFF.

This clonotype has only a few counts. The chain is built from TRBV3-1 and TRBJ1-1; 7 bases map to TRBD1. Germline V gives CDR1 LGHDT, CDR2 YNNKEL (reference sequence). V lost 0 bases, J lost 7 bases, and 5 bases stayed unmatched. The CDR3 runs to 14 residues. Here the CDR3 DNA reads TGTGCCAGCAGCCAAGAGGGACAGTCTGGTGAAGCTTTCTTT. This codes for CASSQEGQSGEAFF.

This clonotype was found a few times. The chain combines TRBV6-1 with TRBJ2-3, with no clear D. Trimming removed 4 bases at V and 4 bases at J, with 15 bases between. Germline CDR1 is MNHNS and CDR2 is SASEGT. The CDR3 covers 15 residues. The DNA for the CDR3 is TGTGCCAGCAGTGTCTTTACAGACGGCGCAGATACGCAGTATTTT. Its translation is CASSVFTDGADTQYF.

The CDR3, as DNA: TGTGCCAGCAGCCCAAGTCCCGGGCGGGGGATTTACAATGAGCAGTTCTTC. This sequence encodes CASSPSPGRGIYNEQFF. The chain carries TRBV7-2 and TRBJ2-1, with 7 bases aligning to TRBD2. CDR1 is SGHTA, CDR2 FQGNSA, per germline. V lost 5 bases and J lost 4; bases outside the gene matches: 14. CDR3 length: 17 residues.

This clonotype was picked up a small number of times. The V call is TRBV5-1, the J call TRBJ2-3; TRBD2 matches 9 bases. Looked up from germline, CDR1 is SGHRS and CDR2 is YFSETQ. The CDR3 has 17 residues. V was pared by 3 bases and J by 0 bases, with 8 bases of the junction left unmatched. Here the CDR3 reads CASSSLPSGTSTDTQYF. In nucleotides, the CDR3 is TGCGCCAGCAGCTCCTTACCTAGCGGGACTAGCACAGATACGCAGTATTTT.

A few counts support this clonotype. CDR3: CASSLWTLYNEQFF. The CDR3 DNA reads TGCGCCAGCAGCCTATGGACTCTCTACAATGAGCAGTTCTTC. The V and J genes are TRBV5-1 and TRBJ2-1; tentative D call: TRBD2 (5 bases). Deletions cut 4 bases from V and 3 bases from J, with 11 bases between. CDR3 length: 14 amino acids. The V gene's germline CDR1 is SGHRS and CDR2 YFSETQ.

Here the CDR3 reads CASSARGGNSPLHF. DNA for the CDR3: TGTGCCAGCAGTGCGAGGGGGGGCAATTCACCCCTCCACTTT. This chain connects TRBV2 to TRBJ1-6; TRBD1 is a possible D gene (6 bases). Germline V gene lookup returns CDR1 SNHLY and CDR2 FYNNEI. The length of the CDR3 is 14 residues. Trimming removed 4 bases from V and 7 bases from J, with 11 bases in between.

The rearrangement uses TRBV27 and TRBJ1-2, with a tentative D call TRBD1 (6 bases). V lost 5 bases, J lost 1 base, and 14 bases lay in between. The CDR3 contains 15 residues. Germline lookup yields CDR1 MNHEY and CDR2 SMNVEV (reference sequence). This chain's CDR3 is CASSPNTDSNYGYTF. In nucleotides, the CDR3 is TGTGCCAGCAGTCCAAACACGGACAGTAACTATGGCTACACCTTC.

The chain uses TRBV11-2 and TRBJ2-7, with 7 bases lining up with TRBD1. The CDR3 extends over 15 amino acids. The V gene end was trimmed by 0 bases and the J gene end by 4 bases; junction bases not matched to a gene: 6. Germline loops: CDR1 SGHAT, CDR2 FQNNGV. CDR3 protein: CASSLDGTVIYEQYF. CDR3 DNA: TGTGCCAGCAGCTTAGACGGGACAGTGATTTACGAGCAGTACTTC. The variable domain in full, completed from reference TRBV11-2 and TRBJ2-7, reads EAGVAQSPRYKIIEKRQSVAFWCNPISGHATLYWYQQILGQGPKLLIQFQNNGVVDDSQLPKDRFSAERLKGVDSTLKIQPAKLEDSAVYLCASSLDGTVIYEQYFGPGTRLTVT.

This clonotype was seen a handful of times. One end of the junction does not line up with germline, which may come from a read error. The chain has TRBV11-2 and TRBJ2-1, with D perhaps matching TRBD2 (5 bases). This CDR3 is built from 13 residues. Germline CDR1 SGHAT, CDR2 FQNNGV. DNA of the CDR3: TGTGCCACAAAGGCTAGCCCATACAATGAGCAGTCCTTC. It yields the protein CATKASPYNEQSF.

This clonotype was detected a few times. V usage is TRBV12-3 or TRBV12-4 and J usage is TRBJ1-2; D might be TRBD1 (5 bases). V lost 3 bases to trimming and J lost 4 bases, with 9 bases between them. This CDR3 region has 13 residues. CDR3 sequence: CASSFSRAYGYTF. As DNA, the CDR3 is TGTGCCAGCAGTTTTTCCAGGGCCTATGGCTACACCTTC.

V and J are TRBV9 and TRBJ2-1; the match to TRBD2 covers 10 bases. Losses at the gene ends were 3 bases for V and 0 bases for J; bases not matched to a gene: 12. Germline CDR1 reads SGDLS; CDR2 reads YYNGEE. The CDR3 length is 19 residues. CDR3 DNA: TGTGCCAGCAGCGCAGGAAGCGGGAGGGCCTTAAGCTCCTACAATGAGCAGTTCTTC. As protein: CASSAGSGRALSSYNEQFF. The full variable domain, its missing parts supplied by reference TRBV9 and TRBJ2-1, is DSGVTQTPKHLITATGQRVTLRCSPRSGDLSVYWYQQSLDQGLQFLIQYYNGEERAKGNILERFSAQQFPDLHSELNLSSLELGDSALYFCASSAGSGRALSSYNEQFFGPGTRLTVL.

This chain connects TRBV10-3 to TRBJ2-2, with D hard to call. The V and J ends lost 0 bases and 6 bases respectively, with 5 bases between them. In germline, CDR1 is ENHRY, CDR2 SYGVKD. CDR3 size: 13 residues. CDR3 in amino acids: CAISESQAGELFF. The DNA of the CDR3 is TGTGCCATCAGTGAGTCGCAAGCCGGGGAGCTGTTTTTT.

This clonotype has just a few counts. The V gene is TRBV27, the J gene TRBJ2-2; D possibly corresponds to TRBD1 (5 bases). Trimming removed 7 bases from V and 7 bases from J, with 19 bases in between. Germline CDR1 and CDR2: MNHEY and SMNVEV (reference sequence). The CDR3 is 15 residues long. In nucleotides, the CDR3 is TGTGCCAGCACCAAATCGCGGACATTAAACGGGGAGCTGTTTTTT. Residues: CASTKSRTLNGELFF.

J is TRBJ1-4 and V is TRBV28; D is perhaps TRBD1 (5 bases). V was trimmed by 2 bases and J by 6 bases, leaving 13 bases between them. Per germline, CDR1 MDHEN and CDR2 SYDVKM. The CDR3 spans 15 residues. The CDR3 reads CASSLGLTVDEKLFF. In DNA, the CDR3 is TGTGCCAGCAGTTTAGGGCTGACAGTGGATGAAAAACTGTTTTTT.

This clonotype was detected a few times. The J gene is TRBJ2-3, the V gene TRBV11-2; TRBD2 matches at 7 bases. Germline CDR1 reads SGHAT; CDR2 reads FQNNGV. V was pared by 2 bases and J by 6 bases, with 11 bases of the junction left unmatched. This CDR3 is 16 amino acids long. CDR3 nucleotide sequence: TGTGCCAGCAGCTTAAGGTTTGCGGGAGCGGCTGATACGCAGTATTTT. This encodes CASSLRFAGAADTQYF.

CDR3 amino acids: CASSLEREQSTDTQYF. The CDR3, as DNA: TGTGCCAGCAGTTTGGAGCGGGAGCAAAGCACAGATACGCAGTATTTT. The chain carries TRBV12-3 or TRBV12-4 and TRBJ2-3; 8 bases fit TRBD2. Trimming took 3 bases from V and 0 from J; bases not matched to a gene: 5. This CDR3 region has 16 residues.

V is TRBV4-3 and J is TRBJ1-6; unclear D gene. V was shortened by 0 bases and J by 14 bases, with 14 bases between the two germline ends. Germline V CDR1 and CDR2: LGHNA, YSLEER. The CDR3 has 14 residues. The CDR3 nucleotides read TGCGCCAGCAGCCAAGAGGTCCGCACGAACACCCTCCACTTT. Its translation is CASSQEVRTNTLHF.